This TCR beta chain is from a study of blood T cell repertoires in COVID-19. Study in general: Acute and convalescent COVID-19 specimens originated in the United States, Italy and Spain.

Under the authors' procedure: Reference gene primer amplification yielded estimated nucleated cell counts. The protocol was immunoSEQ multiplex PCR, while the TCRdb copy is restricted to in-frame clones and leaves out a portion. That table furnishes V, J and clone size, whereas the DNA furnished D and trimming. This table holds tens of thousands of clones, 88% found once. V was trimmed by 2 bases and J by 0 bases, leaving 11 bases between them. CDR3 length: 16 residues. Germline CDR1 KGHSH, CDR2 LQKENI. The receptor's source is a human donor in a cohort sampled during active COVID-19. The chain links TRBV18 to TRBJ1-3; D remains ambiguous. Sequencing input: peripheral blood. The CDR3 DNA follows: TGTGCCAGCTCACCAGCTCTCCCGGGCTCTGGAAACACCATATATTTT. Translated: CASSPALPGSGNTIYF.